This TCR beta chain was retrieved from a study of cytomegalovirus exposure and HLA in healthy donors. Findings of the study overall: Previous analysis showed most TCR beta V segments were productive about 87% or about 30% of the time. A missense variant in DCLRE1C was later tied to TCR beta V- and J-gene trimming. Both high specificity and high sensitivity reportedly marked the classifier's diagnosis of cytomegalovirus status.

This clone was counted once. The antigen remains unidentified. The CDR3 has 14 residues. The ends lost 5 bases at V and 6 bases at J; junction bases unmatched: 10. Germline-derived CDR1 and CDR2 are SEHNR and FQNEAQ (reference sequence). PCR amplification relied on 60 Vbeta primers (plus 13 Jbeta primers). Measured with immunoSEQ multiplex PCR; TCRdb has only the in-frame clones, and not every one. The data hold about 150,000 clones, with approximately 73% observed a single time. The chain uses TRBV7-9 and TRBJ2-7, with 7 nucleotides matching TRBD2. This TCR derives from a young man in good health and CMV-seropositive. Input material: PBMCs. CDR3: CASSPGGKGLEQYF. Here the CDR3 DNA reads TGTGCCAGCAGCCCGGGGGGTAAGGGCCTCGAGCAGTACTTC.